These 22 T cell receptor beta chains were all obtained from the same sample, sequenced in a study of CD8 T cells in ankylosing spondylitis (TCRdb year 2017). Libraries were prepared through 5' RACE. The reads were generated on an Illumina HiSeq 2500. TCRdb reanalyzed the raw reads on its own, using fastp at Q25 for trimming and MiXCR for clone calling, and kept in-frame beta chains. Each CDR3 protein appears once, grouped with its most common genes and DNA. The sample contains 200,000 to 250,000 distinct CDR3 sequences, 10% to 13% of them found a single time. Less than 25% of the sample is in the top ten clones. The specimen was blood, either unsorted or a sorted T cell fraction (not recorded which). These receptor sequences come from a male donor with ankylosing spondylitis or in good health (not recorded which).

This clonotype was seen ten or more times. V usage is TRBV24-1 and J usage is TRBJ1-1; 9 bases agree with TRBD1. Germline V gene lookup returns CDR1 KGHDR and CDR2 SFDVKD. J lost 6 bases, V lost 3 bases, and 4 bases had no gene match. This CDR3 is built from 14 residues. The CDR3 protein is CATSDGTGKAEAFF. CDR3 bases: TGTGCCACCAGTGATGGGACAGGGAAGGCTGAAGCTTTCTTT.

Only a few counts were recorded for this clonotype. The V gene is TRBV7-2, the J gene TRBJ2-7, with 8 bases fitting TRBD2. This CDR3 comprises 15 residues. Trimming cost V 4 bases and J 4 bases; bases outside gene matches: 9. The germline V gene encodes CDR1 SGHTA and CDR2 FQGNSA. The CDR3 is CASSSGVAGLYEQYF. In DNA form, the CDR3 reads TGTGCCAGCAGCTCCGGTGTAGCGGGATTATACGAGCAGTACTTC.

This clonotype showed up many times. The chain joins TRBV20-1 to TRBJ2-1; D is possibly TRBD2 (6 bases). This CDR3 has 12 residues. Trimming removed 1 base from V and 10 bases from J, with 11 bases in between. Germline V CDR1 and CDR2: DFQATT, SNEGSKA (reference sequence). This CDR3 reads CSARGGVAEQFF. CDR3 sequence (DNA): TGCAGTGCTAGAGGGGGGGTAGCGGAGCAGTTCTTC.

Worth noting for this clonotype: A much larger clone differs from this one at a single base, so this may be a read error. The chain couples TRBV5-1 to TRBJ2-1; 7 nucleotides line up with TRBD2. This CDR3 comprises 15 residues. Trimming cost V 4 bases and J 8 bases; bases outside gene matches: 12. Germline-derived CDR1 and CDR2 are SGHRS and YFSETQ. CDR3 DNA sequence: TGCGCCAGCAGCGAAGCGACTAGCCCAGTGCATGAGCAGTTCTTC. Translated, it gives CASSEATSPVHEQFF.

At least ten counts were recorded for this clonotype. The chain combines TRBV5-1 with TRBJ2-1; D tentatively reads TRBD1 or TRBD2 (5 bases each). The V end was cut by 0 bases, the J end by 7 bases, with 14 bases between. CDR3 length: 15 amino acids. Germline V CDR1 and CDR2: SGHRS, YFSETQ. Written as DNA, the CDR3 is TGCGCCAGCAGCTTGGGGGCAGGGAGACGTAATGAGCAGTTCTTC. Protein: CASSLGAGRRNEQFF.

This clonotype occurred many times. The chain uses TRBV27 and TRBJ2-7; 12 nucleotides agree with TRBD2. The CDR3 has 14 residues. The J segment lost 5 bases and the V segment lost 5 bases, leaving 4 bases of the junction unmatched. Germline CDR1 reads MNHEY; CDR2 reads SMNVEV (reference sequence). The CDR3 is CASSPWTSGDEQYF. The CDR3, as DNA: TGTGCCAGCAGTCCATGGACTAGCGGGGACGAGCAGTACTTC.

This clonotype was recorded at least ten times. The chain employs TRBV20-1 and TRBJ2-2; TRBD2 matches 11 bases. J was trimmed by 5 bases and V by 1 base; bases with no gene match: 0. Germline CDR1 DFQATT, CDR2 SNEGSKA (reference sequence). The CDR3 loop spans 14 amino acids. Written as DNA, the CDR3 is TGCAGTGCTAGAGGGACTAGCGGGACCGGGGAGCTGTTTTTT. Translation gives CSARGTSGTGELFF.

This clonotype was recorded at least ten times. The chain is built from TRBV20-1 and TRBJ2-7, with D perhaps matching TRBD2 (9 bases). The germline V gene encodes CDR1 DFQATT and CDR2 SNEGSKA (reference sequence). The CDR3 sequence is 15 residues long. Between the trimmed V and J ends, which lost 5 bases and 0 bases, there was a span of 17 bases. CDR3 sequence reads: CSAQRGDRHSYEQYF. In DNA, the CDR3 is TGCAGTGCTCAGCGGGGGGACAGGCACTCCTACGAGCAGTACTTC.

This clonotype was observed a few times. The chain is built from TRBV7-2 and TRBJ2-3; 7 nucleotides align to TRBD2. This CDR3 has 15 amino acids. V shed 4 bases, J shed 0 bases, and the junction held 4 bases outside the gene matches. Germline V gene data show CDR1 as SGHTA and CDR2 as FQGNSA. CDR3 nucleotide sequence: TGTGCCAGCAGCTCCCTCGGGGGGAGCACAGATACGCAGTATTTT. It yields the protein CASSSLGGSTDTQYF.

At least ten counts were recorded for this clonotype. This rearrangement joins TRBV7-8 to TRBJ2-7; D is uncertain. The germline gives CDR1 SGHVS, CDR2 FQNEAQ. V dropped 5 bases and J dropped 4 bases, with 18 bases sitting between them. This CDR3 region has 15 residues. The CDR3 DNA is TGTGCCAGCAGCCCTCTGAGGTTTGATTTTTACGAGCAGTACTTC. Its protein product is CASSPLRFDFYEQYF.

The table lists this clonotype with many counts. The chain employs TRBV28 and TRBJ1-1, with D possibly TRBD1 on 5 matching bases. The CDR3 covers 17 residues. Germline loops: CDR1 MDHEN, CDR2 SYDVKM. Trimming took 4 bases from V and 2 from J, leaving 20 bases between them. CDR3 DNA: TGTGCCAGCAGTTCCTCCCGGAACGGGGGGATTAACACTGAAGCTTTCTTT. It specifies CASSSSRNGGINTEAFF. The full variable domain, rest sourced from reference TRBV28 and TRBJ1-1, is DVKVTQSSRYLVKRTGEKVFLECVQDMDHENMFWYRQDPGLGLRLIYFSYDVKMKEKGDIPEGYSVSREKKERFSLILESASTNQTSMYLCASSSSRNGGINTEAFFGQGTRLTVV.

This clonotype was counted many times. The chain combines TRBV20-1 with TRBJ2-1; D possibly corresponds to TRBD2 (6 bases). Looked up from germline, CDR1 is DFQATT and CDR2 is SNEGSKA (reference sequence). The CDR3 is 16 amino acids. Trimming took 2 bases from V and 4 from J, leaving 18 bases between them. The CDR3 sequence is CSARPARGVTYNEQFF. CDR3 DNA sequence: TGCAGTGCTAGACCAGCGCGCGGGGTAACATACAATGAGCAGTTCTTC.

As concerns this clonotype: A read error may be the cause here, since a much bigger clone is one base away. The chain links TRBV7-2 to TRBJ1-5, with 7 nucleotides matching TRBD1. This CDR3 is 14 amino acids long. The germline CDR1 and CDR2 sequences are SGHTA and FQGNSA. The CDR3 is CASSLGQGVQRQHF. CDR3 DNA: TGTGCCAGCAGCTTAGGACAGGGAGTTCAGCGCCAGCATTTT.

At least ten counts were recorded for this clonotype. The chain has TRBV5-6 and TRBJ2-7, with no clear D. V gave up 0 bases and J gave up 2 bases, with 6 bases separating them. From germline, CDR1 is SGHDT and CDR2 YYEEEE. CDR3 length equals 13 residues. Written as DNA, the CDR3 is TGTGCCAGCAGCTTGGAGGAACCCTACGAGCAGTACTTC. This gives the protein CASSLEEPYEQYF.

This clonotype has more than one count but fewer than ten. The chain recombines TRBV12-3 or TRBV12-4 with TRBJ2-1; a weak D match, TRBD1 (6 bases). The CDR3 is made up of 16 amino acids. Trimming stripped 4 bases from V and 0 bases from J, with 13 bases between. CDR3 residues: CASSSTGLSSYNEQFF. CDR3 DNA sequence: TGTGCCAGCAGTTCGACAGGCCTAAGCTCCTACAATGAGCAGTTCTTC.

This clonotype showed up many times. This chain links TRBV6-5 with TRBJ2-5; D is possibly TRBD1 (6 bases). Germline loops: CDR1 MNHEY, CDR2 SVGAGI. This CDR3 is built from 14 residues. With 4 bases removed from V and 5 bases from J, the gap between germline ends came to 14 bases. CDR3 residues: CASSSQGSGETQYF. The CDR3 nucleotides are TGTGCCAGCAGTTCCCAGGGGTCGGGTGAGACCCAGTACTTC.

This clonotype has at least ten counts. The chain couples TRBV7-2 to TRBJ1-4, with D unresolved. V was trimmed by 6 bases and J by 6 bases, leaving 14 bases between them. The germline V gene has CDR1 SGHTA and CDR2 FQGNSA. The CDR3 loop spans 14 amino acids. The CDR3 loop is CASSNWENHEKLFF. As DNA, the CDR3 is TGTGCCAGCAGTAATTGGGAGAATCATGAAAAACTGTTTTTT.

This clonotype has ten or more counts. This sequence joins TRBV28 and TRBJ2-7; tentative D call: TRBD1 (6 bases). The V end lost 2 bases, the J end lost 4 bases, and 9 bases lay between the germline ends. Germline values: CDR1 MDHEN, CDR2 SYDVKM. This CDR3 is built from 13 residues. The CDR3, as DNA: TGTGCCAGCAGTTTAGGGGGCGAGTACGAGCAGTACTTC. As protein: CASSLGGEYEQYF.

This clonotype was seen only a few times. V is TRBV15 and J is TRBJ2-1; no reliable D call. Germline V CDR1 and CDR2: LNHNV, YYDKDF (reference sequence). The CDR3 has 13 residues. Trimming removed 0 bases from V and 10 bases from J, with 10 bases in between. CDR3 amino acids: CATSRDSQEEQFF. The CDR3 bases are TGTGCCACCAGCAGAGATTCCCAAGAAGAGCAGTTCTTC.

Ten or more counts support this clonotype. V gene TRBV20-1 combines with J gene TRBJ2-3; 9 bases map to TRBD2. This CDR3 comprises 17 residues. Germline V lookup: CDR1 DFQATT, CDR2 SNEGSKA (reference sequence). With 7 bases clipped from V and 3 bases from J, the junction kept 17 bases outside the gene matches. The chain's CDR3 is CSVRGEEVAGVTDTQYF. CDR3 in DNA: TGCAGTGTCAGAGGCGAGGAAGTAGCGGGGGTAACAGATACGCAGTATTTT.

At least ten counts were recorded for this clonotype. The rearrangement joins TRBV5-1 to TRBJ2-3; 12 nucleotides align to TRBD2. J gave up 5 bases and V 3 bases, and 4 bases lay outside the gene matches. Germline V CDR1 and CDR2: SGHRS, YFSETQ. This CDR3 contains 15 residues. The CDR3 spells CASSSGLAGVDTQYF. In DNA, the CDR3 is TGCGCCAGCAGCTCGGGACTAGCGGGTGTAGATACGCAGTATTTT. Full variable domain (remainder filled in from reference TRBV5-1 and TRBJ2-3): KAGVTQTPRYLIKTRGQQVTLSCSPISGHRSVSWYQQTPGQGLQFLFEYFSETQRNKGNFPGRFSGRQFSNSRSEMNVSTLELGDSALYLCASSSGLAGVDTQYFGPGTRLTVL.

This clonotype has more than one count but fewer than ten. This chain connects TRBV18 to TRBJ2-3; D is unresolved. V dropped 4 bases and J dropped 5 bases, with 16 bases sitting between them. This CDR3 is 15 amino acids long. The germline V gene has CDR1 KGHSH and CDR2 LQKENI. The DNA of the CDR3 is TGTGCCAGCTCACAGGCAATAGCCTTGGGAGATACGCAGTATTTT. It yields the protein CASSQAIALGDTQYF.